These T cell receptor beta chains were read from a single sample in a study of a mutant IDH1 vaccine in newly diagnosed glioma. These TCRs are of unknown antigen specificity. Using immunoSEQ multiplex PCR, the repertoire was profiled, and TCRdb retains in-frame clones only, with some absent. The sample contains some 21,000 clones, approximately 89% of which appear only once. This sample comprised PBMCs, obtained from a glioma patient whose treatment included an IDH1 peptide vaccine. The receptor set was obtained from a woman aged 40 to 50 with glioma. The CDR3 runs from the conserved cysteine through the conserved F or W. The order of the fields is J gene, D gene, V gene, CDR3 length, clone size, CDR3 protein, CDR3 DNA. The D gene is left open where the match is weak. Some rows have no size entry. The others give once, few or many, or a class for an expanded clone.

TRBJ2-2 TRBD2 TRBV4-1 17 - CASSQRGLAANTGELFF TGCGCCAGCAGCCAGAGGGGACTAGCGGCTAACACCGGGGAGCTGTTTTTT
TRBJ2-7 TRBD1 TRBV30 15 - CAWSPWGTGAGEQYF TGTGCCTGGAGTCCGTGGGGGACAGGGGCGGGTGAGCAGTACTTC
TRBJ1-1 - TRBV6-5 14 - CASKLVAVNTEAFF TGTGCCAGCAAATTAGTAGCGGTGAACACTGAAGCTTTCTTT
TRBJ1-5 TRBD1 TRBV7-8 17 - CASSETGAYDSNQPQHF TGTGCCAGCAGCGAGACAGGGGCCTATGATAGCAATCAGCCCCAGCATTTT
TRBJ2-7 - TRBV6-1 15 - CASSPTGGKPYEQYF TGTGCCAGCAGCCCCACCGGGGGTAAACCTTACGAGCAGTACTTC
TRBJ1-3 - TRBV14 16 - CASSPLQGGYGNTIYF TGTGCCAGCAGCCCCTTACAGGGTGGTTATGGAAACACCATATATTTT
TRBJ2-5 TRBD2 TRBV4-3 16 - CASSQDLASGGETQYF TGCGCCAGCAGCCAAGACTTAGCTAGCGGGGGTGAGACCCAGTACTTC
TRBJ1-3 - TRBV6-1 15 - CASNARDYSGNTIYF TGTGCCAGCAATGCCAGGGACTACTCTGGAAACACCATATATTTT
TRBJ2-1 - TRBV10-3 12 - CAIKEGGNEQFF TGTGCCATCAAGGAGGGGGGGAATGAGCAGTTCTTC
TRBJ1-4 - TRBV20-1 11 - CSALGNEKLFF TGCAGTGCTCTCGGGAATGAAAAACTGTTTTTT
TRBJ1-1 TRBD1 TRBV5-1 16 - CASSLVLTGMNTEAFF TGCGCCAGCAGCTTGGTGCTGACAGGGATGAACACTGAAGCTTTCTTT
TRBJ1-1 - TRBV19 14 - CASSIEISRAEAFF TGTGCCAGTAGTATAGAAATAAGCAGGGCTGAAGCTTTCTTT
TRBJ1-4 TRBD1 TRBV7-2 15 - CASSTRTGGYEKLFF TGTGCCAGCAGCACCCGGACAGGGGGTTATGAAAAACTGTTTTTT
TRBJ1-1 - TRBV25-1 11 - CASSGGAEAFF TGTGCCAGCAGCGGCGGGGCTGAAGCTTTCTTT
TRBJ2-1 TRBD1 TRBV7-9 16 - CASSSRQGVPYNEQFF TGTGCCAGCAGCTCCAGACAGGGCGTACCCTACAATGAGCAGTTCTTC
TRBJ1-2 TRBD1 TRBV6-1 15 - CASSRPGTANYGYTF TGTGCCAGCAGCCGACCCGGGACAGCCAACTATGGCTACACCTTC
TRBJ1-4 TRBD1 TRBV7-2 15 - CASSLQGAKDEKLFF TGTGCCAGCAGCCTACAGGGGGCGAAGGATGAAAAACTGTTTTTT
TRBJ2-2 - TRBV2 13 - CASSDRFTGELFF TGTGCCAGCAGTGACAGATTCACCGGGGAGCTGTTTTTT
TRBJ2-1 - TRBV4-2 14 - CASSQETGSNEQFF TGTGCCAGCAGCCAAGAAACAGGGAGCAATGAGCAGTTCTTC
TRBJ1-2 TRBD1 TRBV27 21 - CASSLKVLGQGSKSANYGYTF TGTGCCAGCAGTTTAAAAGTCTTGGGACAGGGGAGTAAATCCGCTAACTATGGCTACACCTTC
TRBJ1-5 - TRBV6-1 13 few CASSEGQLVPQHF TGTGCCAGCAGTGAAGGCCAGTTGGTGCCCCAGCATTTT
TRBJ1-3 - TRBV4-1 17 - CASSQVLGGRSGNTIYF TGCGCCAGCAGCCAAGTTCTTGGGGGACGCTCTGGAAACACCATATATTTT
TRBJ1-6 - TRBV6-1 14 once CASRASGGYSPLHF TGTGCCAGCAGGGCCTCGGGGGGCTATTCACCCCTCCACTTT
TRBJ1-2 - TRBV19 13 - CASRAVVGYGYTF TGTGCCAGTAGAGCCGTGGTTGGCTATGGCTACACCTTC
TRBJ1-2 - TRBV6-6 16 - CASSFTGSSNHDGYTF TGTGCCAGCAGTTTCACAGGGAGTTCTAATCACGATGGCTACACCTTC
TRBJ1-2 - TRBV13 12 - CASSFGWVGYTF TGTGCCAGCAGCTTCGGGTGGGTCGGCTACACCTTC
TRBJ1-2 - TRBV7-2 11 - CASSLEGGYTF TGTGCCAGCAGCTTAGAGGGTGGCTACACCTTC
TRBJ2-7 - TRBV4-1 15 - CASSQERGGGYEQYF TGCGCCAGCAGCCAAGAAAGAGGAGGCGGCTACGAGCAGTACTTC
TRBJ1-1 - TRBV7-9 14 - CASSFPHENTEAFF TGTGCCAGCAGCTTTCCCCATGAGAACACTGAAGCTTTCTTT
TRBJ1-1 TRBD1 TRBV18 14 - CASSPKGANTEAFF TGTGCCAGCTCACCGAAGGGGGCGAACACTGAAGCTTTCTTT
TRBJ1-5 - TRBV6-1 13 - CASSRNPDQPQHF TGTGCCAGCAGTCGAAACCCCGATCAGCCCCAGCATTTT
TRBJ1-2 TRBD1 TRBV30 15 - CAWRVGTGGYYGYTF TGTGCCTGGAGGGTTGGGACAGGGGGGTACTATGGCTACACCTTC
TRBJ1-1 - TRBV6-1 15 - CASSEGYRPNTEAFF TGTGCCAGCAGTGAAGGTTACAGGCCGAACACTGAAGCTTTCTTT
TRBJ2-2 - TRBV7-2 15 - CASSLLGMNTGELFF TGTGCCAGCAGCTTACTCGGGATGAACACCGGGGAGCTGTTTTTT
TRBJ1-5 - TRBV6-5 13 - CASSPRHNQPQHF TGTGCCAGCAGTCCCCGGCACAATCAGCCCCAGCATTTT
TRBJ1-3 - TRBV30 15 - CAWSVVSSSGNTIYF TGTGCCTGGAGTGTGGTCTCGAGCTCTGGAAACACCATATATTTT
TRBJ2-1 - TRBV2 16 - CASSEAPSTGYNEQFF TGTGCCAGCAGTGAAGCCCCGTCGACGGGTTACAATGAGCAGTTCTTC
TRBJ2-1 - TRBV6-5 15 medium-sized CASSYVSSGAKEQFF TGTGCCAGCAGTTACGTCTCGTCTGGGGCTAAGGAGCAGTTCTTC
TRBJ1-4 - TRBV6-5 16 few CASSYTWTATNEKLFF TGTGCCAGCAGTTACACGTGGACAGCAACTAATGAAAAACTGTTTTTT
TRBJ2-3 - TRBV5-1 17 once CASSTSGQGGSTDTQYF TGCGCCAGCAGTACCTCAGGACAGGGAGGGAGCACAGATACGCAGTATTTT
TRBJ1-1 - TRBV7-8 14 - CASSLYSMNTEAFF TGTGCCAGCAGCTTATACAGCATGAACACTGAAGCTTTCTTT